The 12 T cell receptor beta chains given below trace back to one sample, sequenced in a study of tumor-infiltrating lymphocytes in primary liver carcinoma. Making TCR beta cDNA involved 400 to 600 ng total RNA and a constant-region primer. Three nested multiplex PCR rounds, a slightly modified ARM-PCR, produced the libraries for TCR beta. Forward primers for TRBV1-TRBV30 and a C-beta reverse primer served the first two PCR rounds, at about 10 cycles each. MiXCR, run by TCRdb on the multiplex PCR reads, gives a single entry per CDR3 protein. The data show hundreds of thousands of distinct CDR3 sequences, with around three fifths seen just once and roughly 9% held by the top ten. Germline DNA was extracted alongside blood RNA, which was obtained from unsorted whole blood. Sequenced: peripheral blood. The source of these receptors is a man in his forties or fifties with primary liver carcinoma and hepatitis B virus infection.

V usage is TRBV6-6 and J usage is TRBJ1-5, with D uncertain. V lost 7 bases and J lost 1, with 8 bases in between. Germline V gives CDR1 MNHNY, CDR2 SVGAGI (reference sequence). CDR3 size: 13 residues. The CDR3 region is CASTTESNQPQHF. CDR3 nucleotide sequence: TGTGCCAGCACCACAGAAAGCAATCAGCCCCAGCATTTT.

Worth noting for this clonotype: The conserved closing phenylalanine or tryptophan is absent in this CDR3, likely reflecting a read error. The DNA is omitted, as the CDR3 cannot be located on it reliably, and the CDR3 follows TCRdb's listing. This chain uses TRBV28 with TRBJ2-1; the table gives TRBD2 as D, unverified against the DNA. The CDR3 extends over 14 residues, inclusive of both ends. Germline V CDR1 and CDR2: MDHEN, SYDVKM. The CDR3 region is CASRDPGLTGREFL.

In this sample, this clonotype turned up many times. The chain combines TRBV7-9 with TRBJ2-5, with TRBD1 matching over 8 bases. V was pared by 5 bases and J by 4 bases, with 3 bases of the junction left unmatched. This CDR3 comprises 13 residues. Germline CDR1 and CDR2: SEHNR and FQNEAQ (reference sequence). The CDR3 is CASSRGQGETQYF. For the CDR3, the DNA is TGTGCCAGCAGCCGTGGACAGGGAGAGACCCAGTACTTC.

A note on this clonotype: A read error is possible here, since a much larger clone lies one base away. The V and J genes are TRBV6-2 or TRBV6-3 and TRBJ2-1, with 7 bases aligning to TRBD1. This CDR3 comprises 13 residues. V gave up 5 bases and J gave up 10 bases; unmatched junction bases: 8. Germline CDR1 MNHEY, CDR2 SVGEGT. CDR3 loop: CASSSLDRAEQFF. CDR3 nucleotides: TGTGCCAGCAGTAGCCTAGACAGGGCCGAGCAGTTCTTC.

Concerning this clonotype: A much larger clonotype is one base distant, so this may be a read error. The chain couples TRBV12-3 or TRBV12-4 to TRBJ1-5, with D possibly being TRBD1 (5 bases). The CDR3 is 14 residues long. The germline V and J ends were trimmed by 7 bases and 7 bases, with 17 bases remaining between them. CDR3 bases: TGTGCCAGCAATTTCGGTACCGGGGGGCAGCCCCAGCATTTT. Its translation is CASNFGTGGQPQHF.

This clonotype appeared many times. CDR3 in amino acids: CASNEGSGLLKNIQYF. DNA for the CDR3: TGTGCCAGCAATGAGGGGTCCGGACTGCTGAAAAACATTCAGTACTTC. The rearrangement uses TRBV12-3 or TRBV12-4 and TRBJ2-4; D could derive from TRBD1 or TRBD2 (5 bases each). The CDR3 runs to 16 residues. The germline V and J ends were trimmed by 7 bases and 4 bases, with 20 bases remaining between them.

This chain connects TRBV6-6 to TRBJ1-4; D call uncertain. This CDR3 comprises 14 residues. The ends were cut back, 2 bases at V and 7 bases at J, with 11 bases in the middle. In germline, CDR1 is MNHNY, CDR2 SVGAGI (reference sequence). The CDR3 DNA follows: TGTGCCAGCAGTTACGTGGAGGGAAGTGAAAAACTGTTTTTT. This encodes CASSYVEGSEKLFF.

Details on this clonotype: Compared with germline, one end of the junction differs, possibly owing to a read error. The V call is TRBV5-4, the J call TRBJ2-5, with a tentative D call TRBD1 (5 bases). The germline V gene has CDR1 SGHNT and CDR2 YYREEE (reference sequence). This CDR3 comprises 15 residues. The CDR3 reads CANSPMGRGKETQYF. Written as DNA, the CDR3 is TGTGCCAACAGCCCTATGGGTAGGGGAAAAGAGACCCAGTACTTC.

Note on this clonotype: It may be a read error: a sequence one base away is much more abundant. The chain recombines TRBV5-1 with TRBJ2-7, with 8 nucleotides matching TRBD2. CDR1 is SGHRS and CDR2 is YFSETQ in the germline V gene. The CDR3 consists of 16 residues. The ends lost 5 bases at V and 2 bases at J; junction bases unmatched: 12. CDR3 coding DNA: TGCGCCAGCAGGAGGAGGCCTGGCGGGGGGACCTACGAGCAGTACTTC. Translating gives CASRRRPGGGTYEQYF. Using reference TRBV5-1 and TRBJ2-7 for the parts outside the CDR3, the full variable domain is KAGVTQTPRYLIKTRGQQVTLSCSPISGHRSVSWYQQTPGQGLQFLFEYFSETQRNKGNFPGRFSGRQFSNSRSEMNVSTLELGDSALYLCASRRRPGGGTYEQYFGPGTRLTVT.

To note about this clonotype: A much bigger clone sits one base away, suggesting this may be a read error. This chain links TRBV6-1 with TRBJ2-3; TRBD1 agrees at 7 bases. The CDR3 length is 15 residues. Germline loops: CDR1 MNHNS, CDR2 SASEGT. The CDR3 reads CASSRRQGSTGTQYF. CDR3 DNA: TGTGCCAGCAGTCGCCGACAGGGAAGCACAGGTACGCAGTATTTT.

This clonotype has a single count. The chain joins TRBV6-2 or TRBV6-3 to TRBJ2-5; D not resolved. The CDR3 runs 14 residues. Trimming took off 5 bases at V and 10 bases at J, with 20 bases between the two ends. Germline V gives CDR1 MNHEY, CDR2 SVGEGT. The chain's CDR3 is CASSMTDLSRIQYF. The CDR3 coding sequence is TGTGCCAGCAGTATGACGGATCTCTCGAGGATCCAGTACTTC.

V is TRBV24-1 and J is TRBJ2-3, with D unresolved. Trimming removed 5 bases from V and 5 bases from J, with 13 bases in between. CDR3 size: 14 residues. Germline assignment: CDR1 KGHDR and CDR2 SFDVKD. CDR3 nucleotides: TGTGCCACCAGTGCGGCAGGTACGGTAGATACGCAGTATTTT. Translating gives CATSAAGTVDTQYF.